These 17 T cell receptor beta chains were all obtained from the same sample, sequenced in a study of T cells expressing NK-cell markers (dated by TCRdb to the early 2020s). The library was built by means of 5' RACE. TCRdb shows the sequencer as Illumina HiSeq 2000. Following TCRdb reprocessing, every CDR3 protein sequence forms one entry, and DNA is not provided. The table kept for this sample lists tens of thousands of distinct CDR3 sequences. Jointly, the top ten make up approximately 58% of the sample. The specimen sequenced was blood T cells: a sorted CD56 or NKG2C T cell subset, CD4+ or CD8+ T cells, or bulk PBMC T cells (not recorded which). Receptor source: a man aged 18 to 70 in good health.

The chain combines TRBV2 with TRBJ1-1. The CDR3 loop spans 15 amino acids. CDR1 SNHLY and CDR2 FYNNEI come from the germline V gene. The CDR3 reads CASVQGLLMNTEAFF.

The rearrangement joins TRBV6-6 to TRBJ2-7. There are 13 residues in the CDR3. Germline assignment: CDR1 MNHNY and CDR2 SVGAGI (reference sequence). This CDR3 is CASRGEPNYEQYF.

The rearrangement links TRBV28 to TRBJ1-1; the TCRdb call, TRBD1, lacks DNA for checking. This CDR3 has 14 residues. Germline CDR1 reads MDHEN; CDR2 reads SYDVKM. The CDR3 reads CASSNLDRVTWAFF.

The CDR3 sequence: CASSYPAGTGSYEQYF. The rearrangement links TRBV6-2 or TRBV6-3 to TRBJ2-7; TCRdb proposes TRBD1, but this gene call is untestable without DNA. CDR1 and CDR2 from the germline V gene are MNHEY and SVGEGT. The length of the CDR3 is 16 residues.

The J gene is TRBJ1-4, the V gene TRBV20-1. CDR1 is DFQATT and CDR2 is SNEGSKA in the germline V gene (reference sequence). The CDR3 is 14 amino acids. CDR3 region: CSARGGITLEKLFF.

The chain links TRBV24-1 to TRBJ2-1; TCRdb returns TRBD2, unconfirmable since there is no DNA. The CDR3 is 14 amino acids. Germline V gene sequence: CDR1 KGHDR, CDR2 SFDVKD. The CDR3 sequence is CATSDGGRASEQFF.

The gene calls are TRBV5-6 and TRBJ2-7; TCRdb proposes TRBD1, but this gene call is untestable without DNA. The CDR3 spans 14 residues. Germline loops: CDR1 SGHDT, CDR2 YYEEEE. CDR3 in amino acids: CASSSATGGNEQYF.

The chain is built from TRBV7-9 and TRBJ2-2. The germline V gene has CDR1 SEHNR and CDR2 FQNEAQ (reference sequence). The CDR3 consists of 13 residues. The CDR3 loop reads CASSLLITGELFF.

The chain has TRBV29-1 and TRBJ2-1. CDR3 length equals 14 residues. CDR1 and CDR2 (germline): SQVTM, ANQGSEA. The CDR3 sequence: CSVEQLSSYNEQFF.

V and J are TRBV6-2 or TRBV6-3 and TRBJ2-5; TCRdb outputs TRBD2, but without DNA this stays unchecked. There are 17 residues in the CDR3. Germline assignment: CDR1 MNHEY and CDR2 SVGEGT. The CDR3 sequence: CASTNRYSGGSKETQYF.

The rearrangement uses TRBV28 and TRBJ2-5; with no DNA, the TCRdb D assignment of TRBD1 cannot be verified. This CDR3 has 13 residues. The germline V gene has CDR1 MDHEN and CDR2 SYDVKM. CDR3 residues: CASSPGGQETQYF.

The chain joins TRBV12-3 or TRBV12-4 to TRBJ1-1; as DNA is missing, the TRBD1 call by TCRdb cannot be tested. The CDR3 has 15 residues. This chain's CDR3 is CASSLRTGRLTEAFF.

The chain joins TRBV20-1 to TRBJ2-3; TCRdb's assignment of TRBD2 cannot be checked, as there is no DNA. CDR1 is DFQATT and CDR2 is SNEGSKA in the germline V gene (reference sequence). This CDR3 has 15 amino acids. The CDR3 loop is CSARNSGSTTDTQYF.

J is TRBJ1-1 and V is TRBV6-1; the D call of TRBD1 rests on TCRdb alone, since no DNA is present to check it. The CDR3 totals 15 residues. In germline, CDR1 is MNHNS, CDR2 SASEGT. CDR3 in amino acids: CASSTTGGTNTEAFF.

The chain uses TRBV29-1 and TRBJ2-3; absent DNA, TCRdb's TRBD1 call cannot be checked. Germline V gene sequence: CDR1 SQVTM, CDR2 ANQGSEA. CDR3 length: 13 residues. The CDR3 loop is CSVEGTAADTQYF.

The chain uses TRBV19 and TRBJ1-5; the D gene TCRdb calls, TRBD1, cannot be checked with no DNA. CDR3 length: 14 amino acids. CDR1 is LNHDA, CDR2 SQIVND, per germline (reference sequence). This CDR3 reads CASSMGASNQPQHF.

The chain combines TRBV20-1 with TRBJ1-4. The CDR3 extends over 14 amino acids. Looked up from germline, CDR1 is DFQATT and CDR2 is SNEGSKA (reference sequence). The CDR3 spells CSASFGPTNEKLFF.